A selection of T cell receptor beta chains follows, all from one sample in a study of blood T cell repertoires in COVID-19. The method was immunoSEQ multiplex PCR; TCRdb's version includes in-frame clones alone and lacks a portion of them. The sample has 240,000 or so clones; approximately 86% are singletons. Sequenced material: PBMCs or T cells enriched from blood (not recorded which). The receptors derive from a woman in her forties with acute COVID-19. CDR3s include the opening cysteine and the closing phenylalanine or tryptophan. A D gene is named only where the DNA matches it firmly. A clone size is listed for some rows: how often the clone was seen (once, few, many), or a class if it is expanded.

>TRBJ1-1|-|TRBV7-3|once
TGTGCCAGCAGCCTCGACACAGAGATGAACACTGAAGCTTTCTTT
CASSLDTEMNTEAFF
>TRBJ2-5|-|TRBV21-1|-
TGTGCCAGCAGCAAAGATGGGACAGCGCTCTCGCAAGAGACCCAGTACTTC
CASSKDGTALSQETQYF
>TRBJ2-7|TRBD1|TRBV13|-
TGTGCCAGCAGCTTATCCGGACAGGGGGTATCCGAGCAGTACTTC
CASSLSGQGVSEQYF
>TRBJ2-3|TRBD2|TRBV7-9|few
TGTGCCAGCAGAGAGGGAGGGTCGAATCAGGATACGCAGTATTTT
CASREGGSNQDTQYF
>TRBJ1-2|-|TRBV13|-
TGTGCCAGCAGCGAGTGGGGGGGCGAAGGCTACACCTTC
CASSEWGGEGYTF
>TRBJ2-1|TRBD2|TRBV15|-
TGTGCCACCAGCAGGGGGGTAGCGGGAGCTATTGAGCAGTTCTTC
CATSRGVAGAIEQFF
>TRBJ1-1|-|TRBV3-1/TRBV3-2|-
TGTGCCAGCAGCCAAGGCTGGACAAACGCTGAAGCTTTCTTT
CASSQGWTNAEAFF
>TRBJ1-5|-|TRBV23-1|-
TGCGCCGGTCGAGAGGAGCCCCAGCATTTT
CAGREEPQHF
>TRBJ1-1|TRBD1|TRBV18|-
TGTGCCAGCTCACCACGGGGACAGGGAGGGAACACTGAAGCTTTCTTT
CASSPRGQGGNTEAFF
>TRBJ1-3|TRBD1|TRBV10-3|-
TGTGCCATCAGTGACCGGAGCCCGGGACAGGGTGGAAACACCATATATTTT
CAISDRSPGQGGNTIYF
>TRBJ2-6|TRBD1|TRBV11-3|-
TGTGCCAGCAGCTCACCCACAGGGGAATGGGGGGCCAACGTCCTGACTTTC
CASSSPTGEWGANVLTF
>TRBJ2-2|TRBD2|TRBV7-9|-
TGTGCCAGCAGCTCTAGCGGGAGGAACGGGGAGCTGTTTTTT
CASSSSGRNGELFF
>TRBJ2-2|-|TRBV5-1|-
TGCGCCAGCAGCTTGAGGACGACGGGGACCGGGGAGCTGTTTTTT
CASSLRTTGTGELFF
>TRBJ2-5|TRBD2|TRBV10-3|-
TGTGCCATCAGTGAGTCGTTAGCGGGAGTCGTAGAGACCCAGTACTTC
CAISESLAGVVETQYF
>TRBJ2-5|-|TRBV3-1/TRBV3-2|once
TGTGCCAGCAGCCAAGGACTGCAAGAGACCCAGTACTTC
CASSQGLQETQYF
>TRBJ2-2|-|TRBV18|-
TGTGCCAGCTCACCAATCGAACAGGGAGAAACCGGGGAGCTGTTTTTT
CASSPIEQGETGELFF
>TRBJ1-1|-|TRBV4-1|-
TGCGCCAGCAGTAATTCGGGGTCGCGGACTGAAGCTTTCTTT
CASSNSGSRTEAFF
>TRBJ2-2|-|TRBV30|-
TGTGCCTGGAGTGTACGGGTTTTTGGCGGGGAGCTGTTTTTT
CAWSVRVFGGELFF
>TRBJ2-3|-|TRBV11-2|-
TGTGCCAGCAGCTCTGCAGGGCCAGGGGCAGATACGCAGTATTTT
CASSSAGPGADTQYF
>TRBJ2-3|TRBD1|TRBV24-1|-
TGTGCCACCAGTACTCGACAGGGGTCTTTTTTTGGAGATACGCAGTATTTT
CATSTRQGSFFGDTQYF
>TRBJ1-2|-|TRBV21-1|-
TGTGCCAGCAGCAAATCGGGGGGGGACTATGGCTACACCTTC
CASSKSGGDYGYTF
>TRBJ2-4|TRBD2|TRBV5-1|-
TGCGCCAGCAGCCCCCTGGGACTAGCGGGAGTGTCTCCAGCCAAAAACATTCAGTACTTC
CASSPLGLAGVSPAKNIQYF
>TRBJ1-5|-|TRBV19|-
TGTGCCAGTAGTCCACAGTTTCTTAGCAATCAGCCCCAGCATTTT
CASSPQFLSNQPQHF
>TRBJ2-1|TRBD2|TRBV5-1|-
TGCGCCAGCAGCTGGGCTCTAGCGGGGAATGAGCAGTTCTTC
CASSWALAGNEQFF
>TRBJ2-7|-|TRBV2|-
TGTGCCAGCAGATTGTATTCCTACGAGCAGTACTTC
CASRLYSYEQYF
>TRBJ2-3|TRBD1|TRBV5-8|-
TGTGCCAGCAGCTTGGAGGGACAGTCGGCAGATACGCAGTATTTT
CASSLEGQSADTQYF
>TRBJ2-1|-|TRBV12-2|-
TGTGCAAGTCGCTTAGTGTCCGGGATCAATGGCAATGAGCAGTTCTTC
CASRLVSGINGNEQFF
>TRBJ1-4|-|TRBV25-1|once
TGTGCCAGCAGTGACCCAGGGCCTAATGAAAAACTGTTTTTT
CASSDPGPNEKLFF
>TRBJ2-7|-|TRBV6-5|few
TGTGCCAGCAGATATCAGGGGTTGGAGTACGAGCAGTACTTC
CASRYQGLEYEQYF
>TRBJ2-5|TRBD2|TRBV7-9|-
TGTGCCAGCAGCTCTGGACTAGCGGGAGAAGAGACCCAGTACTTC
CASSSGLAGEETQYF
>TRBJ2-1|TRBD2|TRBV4-2|-
TGTGCCAGCAACCCCGGGACTAGCGGGAGCGGTGGACAATTCTTC
CASNPGTSGSGGQFF
>TRBJ1-2|-|TRBV15|few
TGTGCCACCAGCAGAGATCTGACTTATGGCTACACCTTC
CATSRDLTYGYTF
>TRBJ2-3|TRBD2|TRBV9|-
TGTGCCAGCAGCGTAGAACTAGCGGGCCCGCGCACAGATACGCAGTATTTT
CASSVELAGPRTDTQYF
>TRBJ2-1|TRBD2|TRBV7-2|-
TGTGCCAGCAGCTTAAATGGCGGGAGGGCCTACAATGAGCAGTTCTTC
CASSLNGGRAYNEQFF
>TRBJ1-4|-|TRBV9|once
TGTGCCAGCAGCGTAGCGGGGGGAGCCGGCGAAAAACTGTTTTTT
CASSVAGGAGEKLFF
>TRBJ1-2|-|TRBV19|-
TGTGCCAGTAGCCCACGACAGGCTCGCGGCTACACCTTC
CASSPRQARGYTF
>TRBJ2-7|-|TRBV5-4|few
TGTGCCAGCAGCTTGGCTTTGAGTGAGCAGTACTTC
CASSLALSEQYF
>TRBJ1-6|-|TRBV5-4|-
TGTGCCAGCAGCTTGGCGGGGGATAATTCACCCCTCCACTTT
CASSLAGDNSPLHF
>TRBJ2-7|TRBD2|TRBV3-1/TRBV3-2|-
TGTGCCAGCAGCCGACTAGCGGGAGAAAACGAGCAGTACTTC
CASSRLAGENEQYF
>TRBJ1-3|TRBD1|TRBV5-1|-
TGCGCCAGCAGCTTGGGGGGACAGCAGCGATTAAACACCATATATTTT
CASSLGGQQRLNTIYF
>TRBJ1-2|-|TRBV3-1/TRBV3-2|-
TGTGCCAGCAGCCCAAACAGGGTAGGTGGCTACACCTTC
CASSPNRVGGYTF
>TRBJ2-1|TRBD2|TRBV10-3|-
TGTGCCACCAGACTAGCGGGAGATTTGGATGAGCAGTTCTTC
CATRLAGDLDEQFF
>TRBJ1-1|-|TRBV15|-
TGTGCCACCAGCAGAGTCTCAGGGTCTGAAGCTTTCTTT
CATSRVSGSEAFF
>TRBJ1-2|-|TRBV10-3|-
TGTGCCATCAGTGGATTGAGCACTATAGCTAACTATGGCTACACCTTC
CAISGLSTIANYGYTF
>TRBJ2-1|TRBD2|TRBV27|-
TGTGCCAGCAGTTTGGGACTAGCGGCTTACAATGAGCAGTTCTTC
CASSLGLAAYNEQFF
>TRBJ2-1|TRBD2|TRBV7-3|-
TGTGCCAGCAGCTTTATTCCGGGAGCGGGGGAGAATGAGCAGTTCTTC
CASSFIPGAGENEQFF
>TRBJ1-1|TRBD1|TRBV18|-
TGTGCCAGCTCACCACCAAGGTCGGACAGGATCCCAATTGAAGCTTTCTTT
CASSPPRSDRIPIEAFF
>TRBJ2-5|-|TRBV2|-
TGTGCCAGCTGGCGGGTAGCGGACCAAGAGACCCAGTACTTC
CASWRVADQETQYF
>TRBJ2-1|TRBD2|TRBV28|-
TGTGCCAGCAGTTTATACCGGACTAGATCCTACAATGAGCAGTTCTTC
CASSLYRTRSYNEQFF
>TRBJ1-1|-|TRBV13|-
TGTGCCAGCAGCCTCAGGGGCAACACTGAAGCTTTCTTT
CASSLRGNTEAFF
>TRBJ2-4|TRBD1|TRBV7-9|-
TGTGCCAGCAGCGGCCGGGACAGAAACATTCAGTACTTC
CASSGRDRNIQYF
>TRBJ1-2|TRBD1|TRBV10-3|-
TGTGCCATCAGTGAAGGGACAGCTGGGGTAGGCTACACCTTC
CAISEGTAGVGYTF
>TRBJ1-4|TRBD1|TRBV9|-
TGTGCCAGCAGCATTGGACAGGGGGCCGCAACTAATGAAAAACTGTTTTTT
CASSIGQGAATNEKLFF
>TRBJ1-2|-|TRBV7-2|-
TGTGCCAGCAGCTTGGAACAGGAAGCTAACTATGGCTACACCTTC
CASSLEQEANYGYTF